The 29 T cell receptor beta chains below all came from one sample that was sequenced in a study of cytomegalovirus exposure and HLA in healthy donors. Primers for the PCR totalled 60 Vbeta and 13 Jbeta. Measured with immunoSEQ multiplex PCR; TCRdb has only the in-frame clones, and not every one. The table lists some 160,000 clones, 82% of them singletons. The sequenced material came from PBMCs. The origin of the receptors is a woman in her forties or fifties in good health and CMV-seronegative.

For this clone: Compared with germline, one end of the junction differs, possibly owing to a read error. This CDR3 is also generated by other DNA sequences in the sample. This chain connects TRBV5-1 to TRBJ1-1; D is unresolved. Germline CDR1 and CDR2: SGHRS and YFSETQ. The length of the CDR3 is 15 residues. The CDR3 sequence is CASSLAAWAGTEAFF. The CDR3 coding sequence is TGCGCCAGCAGCTTGGCCGCTTGGGCTGGTACTGAGGCTTTCTTT.

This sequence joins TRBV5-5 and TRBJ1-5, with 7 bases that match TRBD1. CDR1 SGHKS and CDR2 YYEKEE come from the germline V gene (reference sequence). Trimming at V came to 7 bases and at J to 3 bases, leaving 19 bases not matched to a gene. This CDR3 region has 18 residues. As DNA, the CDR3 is TGTGCCAGCCTCATGCCCCCGCCGCGGGACAGCCTCAATCAGCCCCAGCATTTT. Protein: CASLMPPPRDSLNQPQHF.

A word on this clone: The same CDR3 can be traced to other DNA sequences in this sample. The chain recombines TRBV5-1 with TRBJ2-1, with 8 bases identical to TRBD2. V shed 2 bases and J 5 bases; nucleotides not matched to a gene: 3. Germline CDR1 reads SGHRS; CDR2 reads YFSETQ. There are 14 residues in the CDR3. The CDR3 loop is CASSFLAGNNEQFF. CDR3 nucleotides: TGCGCCAGCAGCTTCCTAGCGGGCAACAATGAGCAGTTCTTC.

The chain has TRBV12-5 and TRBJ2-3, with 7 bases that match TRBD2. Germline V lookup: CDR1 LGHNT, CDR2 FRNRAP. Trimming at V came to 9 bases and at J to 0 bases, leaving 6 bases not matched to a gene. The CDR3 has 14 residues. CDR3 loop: CASPSSGSTDTQYF. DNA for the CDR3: TGTGCTAGCCCCTCTAGCGGTAGCACAGATACGCAGTATTTT.

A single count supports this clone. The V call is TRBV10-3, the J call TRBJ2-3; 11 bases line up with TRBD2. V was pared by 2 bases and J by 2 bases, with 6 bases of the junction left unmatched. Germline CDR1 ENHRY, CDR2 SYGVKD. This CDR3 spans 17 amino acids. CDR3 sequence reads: CAISEPRLAGNTDTQYF. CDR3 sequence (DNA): TGTGCCATCAGTGAGCCCCGACTAGCGGGGAACACAGATACGCAGTATTTT.

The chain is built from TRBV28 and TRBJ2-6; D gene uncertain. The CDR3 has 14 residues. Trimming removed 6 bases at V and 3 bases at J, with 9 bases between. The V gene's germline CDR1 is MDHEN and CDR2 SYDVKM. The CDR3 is CASSPLRGANVLTF. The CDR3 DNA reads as TGTGCCAGCAGCCCCCTCCGTGGGGCCAACGTCCTGACTTTC. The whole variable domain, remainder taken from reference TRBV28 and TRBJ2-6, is DVKVTQSSRYLVKRTGEKVFLECVQDMDHENMFWYRQDPGLGLRLIYFSYDVKMKEKGDIPEGYSVSREKKERFSLILESASTNQTSMYLCASSPLRGANVLTFGAGSRLTVL.

The DNA of the CDR3 is TGTGCCAGCAGCGAACAGGGGGCACTGAACACTGAAGCTTTCTTT. Translated: CASSEQGALNTEAFF. This chain uses TRBV2 with TRBJ1-1; 9 bases agree with TRBD1. The germline CDR1 and CDR2 sequences are SNHLY and FYNNEI. The CDR3 runs 15 residues. V lost 6 bases and J lost 0; bases outside the gene matches: 5.

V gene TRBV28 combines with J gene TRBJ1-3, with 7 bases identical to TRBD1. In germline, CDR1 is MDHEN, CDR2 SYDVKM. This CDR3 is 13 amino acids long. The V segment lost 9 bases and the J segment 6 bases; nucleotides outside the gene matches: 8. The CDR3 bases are TGTGCCAGTCGACAGGGACGGGTAAACACCATATATTTT. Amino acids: CASRQGRVNTIYF.

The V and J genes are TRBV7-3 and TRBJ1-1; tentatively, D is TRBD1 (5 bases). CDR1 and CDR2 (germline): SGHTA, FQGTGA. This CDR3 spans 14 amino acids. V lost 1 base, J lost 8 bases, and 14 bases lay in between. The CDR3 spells CASSLRGGAEEAFF. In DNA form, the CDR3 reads TGTGCCAGCAGCTTAAGGGGTGGGGCCGAGGAAGCTTTCTTT.

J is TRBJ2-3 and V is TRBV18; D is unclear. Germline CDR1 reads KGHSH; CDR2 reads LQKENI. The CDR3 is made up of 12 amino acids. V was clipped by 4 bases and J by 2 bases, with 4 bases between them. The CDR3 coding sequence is TGTGCCAGCTCACTACTCACAGATACGCAGTATTTT. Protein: CASSLLTDTQYF.

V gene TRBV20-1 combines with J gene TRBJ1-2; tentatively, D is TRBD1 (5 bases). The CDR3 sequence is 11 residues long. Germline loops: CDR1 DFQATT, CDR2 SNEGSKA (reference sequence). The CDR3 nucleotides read TGCATTCATAGGGGAGGGGATGGCTACACCTTC. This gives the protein CIHRGGDGYTF.

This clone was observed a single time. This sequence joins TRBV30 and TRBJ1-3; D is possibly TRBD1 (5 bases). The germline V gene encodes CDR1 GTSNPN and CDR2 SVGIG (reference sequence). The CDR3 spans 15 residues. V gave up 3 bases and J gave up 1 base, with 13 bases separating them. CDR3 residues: CAWSPPPGSGNTIYF. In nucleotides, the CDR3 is TGTGCCTGGAGCCCCCCGCCAGGGTCTGGAAACACCATATATTTT.

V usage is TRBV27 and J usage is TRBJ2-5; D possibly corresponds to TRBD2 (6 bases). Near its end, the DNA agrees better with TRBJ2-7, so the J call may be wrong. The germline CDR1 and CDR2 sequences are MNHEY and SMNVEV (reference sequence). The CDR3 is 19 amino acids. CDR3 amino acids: CASSLSSGLSEGAGYEQYF. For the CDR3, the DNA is TGTGCCAGCAGTTTATCATCCGGGCTTAGTGAGGGCGCGGGGTACGAGCAGTACTTC.

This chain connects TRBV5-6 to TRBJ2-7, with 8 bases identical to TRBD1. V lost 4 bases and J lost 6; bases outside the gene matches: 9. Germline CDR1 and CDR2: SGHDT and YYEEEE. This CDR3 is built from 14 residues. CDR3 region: CASSLRTGIAEQYF. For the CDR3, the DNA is TGTGCCAGCAGCCTAAGGACAGGGATTGCCGAGCAGTACTTC.

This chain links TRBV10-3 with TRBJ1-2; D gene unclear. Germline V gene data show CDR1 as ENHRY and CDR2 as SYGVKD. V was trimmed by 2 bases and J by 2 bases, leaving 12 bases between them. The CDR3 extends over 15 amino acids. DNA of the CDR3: TGTGCCATCAGTGAGATGGCAGGCCAGAACTATGGCTACACCTTC. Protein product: CAISEMAGQNYGYTF.

CDR3 nucleotide sequence: TGTGCCAGTAGTGCAGGGGGTGACAATCAGCCCCAGCATTTT. This translates into CASSAGGDNQPQHF. The chain recombines TRBV19 with TRBJ1-5, with TRBD1 matching 7 bases. V dropped 5 bases and J dropped 3; count of bases not matched to a gene: 4. Germline V lookup: CDR1 LNHDA, CDR2 SQIVND (reference sequence). This CDR3 spans 14 amino acids. Filled out from reference TRBV19 and TRBJ1-5, the complete variable domain reads DGGITQSPKYLFRKEGQNVTLSCEQNLNHDAMYWYRQDPGQGLRLIYYSQIVNDFQKGDIAEGYSVSREKKESFPLTVTSAQKNPTAFYLCASSAGGDNQPQHFGDGTRLSIL.

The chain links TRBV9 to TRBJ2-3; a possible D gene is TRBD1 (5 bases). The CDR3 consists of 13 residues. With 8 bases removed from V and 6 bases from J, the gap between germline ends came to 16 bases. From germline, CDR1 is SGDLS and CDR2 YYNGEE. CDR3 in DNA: TGTGCCAGTAGCCAGGGTGGTAGGGATACGCAGTATTTT. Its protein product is CASSQGGRDTQYF.

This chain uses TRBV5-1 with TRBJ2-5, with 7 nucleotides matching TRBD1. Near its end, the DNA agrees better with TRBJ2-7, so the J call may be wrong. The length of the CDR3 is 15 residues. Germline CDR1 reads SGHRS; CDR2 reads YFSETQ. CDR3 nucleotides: TGCGCCAGCAGCTTGGCGGCAGGGGGTACCTACGAGCAGTACTTC. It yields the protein CASSLAAGGTYEQYF.

The CDR3 region has the DNA TGTGCCAGCAGGGGCATCTTTCCAGGGGCCAACGTCCTGACTTTC. This gives the protein CASRGIFPGANVLTF. This rearrangement joins TRBV6-1 to TRBJ2-6; the D is unclear. V dropped 6 bases and J dropped 4 bases, with 13 bases sitting between them. CDR1 MNHNS and CDR2 SASEGT come from the germline V gene. This CDR3 region has 15 residues.

The CDR3 region has the DNA TGTGCCAGCTCACCAGGACTACGTTTCTACGAGCAGTACTTC. Translation gives CASSPGLRFYEQYF. This sequence joins TRBV18 and TRBJ2-7; D may be TRBD2 (6 bases). Germline loops: CDR1 KGHSH, CDR2 LQKENI. The CDR3 has 14 amino acids. Trimming shortened V by 2 bases and J by 3 bases, and 11 bases separated the two germline ends.

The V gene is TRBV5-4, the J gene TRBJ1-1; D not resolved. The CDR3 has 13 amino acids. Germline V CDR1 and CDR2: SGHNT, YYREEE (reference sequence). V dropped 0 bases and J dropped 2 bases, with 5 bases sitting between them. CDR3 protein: CASSLGENTEAFF. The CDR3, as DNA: TGTGCCAGCAGCTTGGGAGAAAACACTGAAGCTTTCTTT.

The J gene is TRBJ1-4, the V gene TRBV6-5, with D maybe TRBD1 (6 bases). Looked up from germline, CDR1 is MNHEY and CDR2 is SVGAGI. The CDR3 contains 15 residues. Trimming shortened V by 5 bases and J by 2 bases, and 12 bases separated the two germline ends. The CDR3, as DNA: TGTGCCAGCAGTAGAACAGGGCTCACTAATGAAAAACTGTTTTTT. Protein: CASSRTGLTNEKLFF.

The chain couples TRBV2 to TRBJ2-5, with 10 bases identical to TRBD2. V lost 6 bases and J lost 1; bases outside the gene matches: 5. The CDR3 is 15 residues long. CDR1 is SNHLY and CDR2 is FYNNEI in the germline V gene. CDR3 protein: CASRLAGGSQETQYF. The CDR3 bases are TGTGCCAGCAGGTTAGCGGGAGGCTCCCAAGAGACCCAGTACTTC.

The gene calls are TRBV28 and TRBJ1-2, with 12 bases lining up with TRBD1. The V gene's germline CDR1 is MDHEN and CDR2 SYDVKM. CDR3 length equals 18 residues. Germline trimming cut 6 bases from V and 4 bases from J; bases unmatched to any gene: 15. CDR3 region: CASSKPVGTGGDLYGYTF. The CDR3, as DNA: TGTGCCAGCAGCAAACCCGTCGGGACAGGGGGCGATCTCTATGGCTACACCTTC.

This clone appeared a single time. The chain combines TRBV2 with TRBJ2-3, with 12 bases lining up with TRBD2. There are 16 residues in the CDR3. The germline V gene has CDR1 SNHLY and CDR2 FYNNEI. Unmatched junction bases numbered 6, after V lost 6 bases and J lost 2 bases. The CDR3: CASRDLAGGTTDTQYF. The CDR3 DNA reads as TGTGCCAGCAGGGACCTAGCGGGAGGGACCACAGATACGCAGTATTTT.

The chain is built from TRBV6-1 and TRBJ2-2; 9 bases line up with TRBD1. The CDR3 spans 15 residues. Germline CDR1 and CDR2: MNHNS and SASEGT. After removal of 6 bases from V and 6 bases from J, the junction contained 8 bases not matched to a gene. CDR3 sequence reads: CASSLQGAFAGELFF. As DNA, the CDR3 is TGTGCCAGCAGCCTACAGGGGGCGTTCGCCGGGGAGCTGTTTTTT.

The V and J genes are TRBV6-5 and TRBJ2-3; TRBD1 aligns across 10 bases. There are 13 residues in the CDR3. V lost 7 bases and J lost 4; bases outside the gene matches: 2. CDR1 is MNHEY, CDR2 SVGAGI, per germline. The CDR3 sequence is CASKGTGADTQYF. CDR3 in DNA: TGTGCCAGCAAAGGGACAGGGGCAGATACGCAGTATTTT.

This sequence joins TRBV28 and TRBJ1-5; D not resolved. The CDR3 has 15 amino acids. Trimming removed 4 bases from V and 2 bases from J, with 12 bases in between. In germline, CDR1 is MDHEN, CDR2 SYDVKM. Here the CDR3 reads CASSSYHERNQPQHF. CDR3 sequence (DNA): TGTGCCAGCAGTTCCTACCATGAACGCAATCAGCCCCAGCATTTT.

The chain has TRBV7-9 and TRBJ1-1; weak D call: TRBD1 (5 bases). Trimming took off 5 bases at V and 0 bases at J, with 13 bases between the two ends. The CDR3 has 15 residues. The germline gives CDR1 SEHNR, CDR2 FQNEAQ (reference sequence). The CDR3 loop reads CASSPRDRVNTEAFF. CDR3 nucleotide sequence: TGTGCCAGCAGCCCCCGAGACAGAGTGAACACTGAAGCTTTCTTT.